These 19 T cell receptor beta chains originate from one sample sequenced in a study of cytomegalovirus exposure and HLA in healthy donors. PCR was performed using 60 Vbeta and 13 Jbeta primers. Sequenced by immunoSEQ multiplex PCR; TCRdb stores in-frame clones only, minus some. The sample has about 140,000 clones, around 80% seen once. The sample taken for sequencing was PBMCs. These TCRs come from a female donor in good health and CMV-seronegative.

The CDR3 nucleotides are TGTGCCAGCAGCCAGGCTACCGGGACAGGGCTGGCAGATACGCAGTATTTT. Protein: CASSQATGTGLADTQYF. The chain has TRBV13 and TRBJ2-3; TRBD1 aligns across 9 bases. Germline-derived CDR1 and CDR2 are PRHDT and FYEKMQ (reference sequence). The V segment lost 5 bases and the J segment 4 bases; nucleotides outside the gene matches: 13. The CDR3 has 17 amino acids.

This clone was counted a few times. The chain joins TRBV30 to TRBJ2-5; D perhaps matches TRBD2 (6 bases). The CDR3 length is 15 residues. Germline V gene lookup returns CDR1 GTSNPN and CDR2 SVGIG (reference sequence). The V end was cut by 3 bases, the J end by 5 bases, with 19 bases between. DNA of the CDR3: TGTGCCTGGAGCCCCCCCGGGAGAGGAGGGGAGACCCAGTACTTC. It codes for CAWSPPGRGGETQYF.

The V gene is TRBV19, the J gene TRBJ2-1, with 9 bases matching TRBD2. Looked up from germline, CDR1 is LNHDA and CDR2 is SQIVND (reference sequence). The CDR3 is 19 residues long. The V and J ends lost 3 bases and 4 bases, in that order; junction bases with no gene match: 16. CDR3 in DNA: TGTGCCAGTAGTATGGTTGGACTAGCGATACCTAGAACTTACAATGAGCAGTTCTTC. Translating gives CASSMVGLAIPRTYNEQFF.

The rearrangement joins TRBV15 to TRBJ2-7, with a weak D call TRBD1 (5 bases). V gave up 5 bases and J gave up 2 bases, with 22 bases separating them. Germline loops: CDR1 LNHNV, CDR2 YYDKDF (reference sequence). The CDR3 contains 17 residues. In nucleotides, the CDR3 is TGTGCCACCAGCGGGTCCTGGGGCCCCTTAGCCCCCTACGAGCAGTACTTC. This encodes CATSGSWGPLAPYEQYF. Supplemented by reference TRBV15 and TRBJ2-7, the full variable domain reads DAMVIQNPRYQVTQFGKPVTLSCSQTLNHNVMYWYQQKSSQAPKLLFHYYDKDFNNEADTPDNFQSRRPNTSFCFLDIRSPGLGDTAMYLCATSGSWGPLAPYEQYFGPGTRLTVT.

This sequence joins TRBV9 and TRBJ2-2, with D possibly TRBD2 on 6 matching bases. Looked up from germline, CDR1 is SGDLS and CDR2 is YYNGEE. Trimming cost V 2 bases and J 2 bases, with 16 bases left between them. The CDR3 spans 17 residues. CDR3 DNA: TGTGCCAGCAGCGTGGTTGGTAGGACTACAAACACCGGGGAGCTGTTTTTT. Amino acid sequence: CASSVVGRTTNTGELFF.

The V gene is TRBV27, the J gene TRBJ1-6, with 8 bases that match TRBD1. CDR1 is MNHEY, CDR2 SMNVEV, per germline (reference sequence). The J segment lost 13 bases and the V segment lost 5 bases, leaving 10 bases of the junction unmatched. CDR3 length: 14 amino acids. The CDR3 coding sequence is TGTGCCAGCAGTCCTGGGACAGGTCAATGGCCCCTCCACTTT. As protein: CASSPGTGQWPLHF.

This clone has just one count. The gene calls are TRBV30 and TRBJ2-7; possibly TRBD1 for D (6 bases). Germline-derived CDR1 and CDR2 are GTSNPN and SVGIG (reference sequence). The CDR3 is 12 residues long. Deletions cut 8 bases from V and 0 bases from J, with 11 bases between. The CDR3 reads CAVTGLSYEQYF. The CDR3 DNA is TGTGCCGTGACAGGCCTCTCCTACGAGCAGTACTTC.

This clone showed up just a few times. This chain joins TRBV7-2 and TRBJ1-6; D unclear. This CDR3 is 16 amino acids long. Trimming left V 6 bases short and J 4 bases short, with 16 bases between. Per germline, CDR1 SGHTA and CDR2 FQGNSA. CDR3 residues: CASRLTGSDYNSPLHF. CDR3 nucleotide sequence: TGTGCCAGCAGGCTAACGGGGAGCGATTATAATTCACCCCTCCACTTT.

The V call is TRBV6-1, the J call TRBJ2-4, with D tentatively TRBD1 (6 bases). The V end was cut by 4 bases, the J end by 12 bases, with 13 bases between. The V gene's germline CDR1 is MNHNS and CDR2 SASEGT. The CDR3 is 12 residues long. For the CDR3, the DNA is TGTGCCAGCAGTGTAGGTCCGGGACATCAGTACTTC. Translation gives CASSVGPGHQYF.

Here the CDR3 reads CASSFLRQGDEQYF. As DNA, the CDR3 is TGTGCCAGCAGTTTCCTGAGACAGGGGGACGAGCAGTACTTC. This sequence joins TRBV27 and TRBJ2-7; 9 bases are shared with TRBD1. This CDR3 has 14 residues. CDR1 is MNHEY, CDR2 SMNVEV, per germline (reference sequence). Germline trimming cut 3 bases from V and 5 bases from J; bases unmatched to any gene: 5.

About this clone itself: One end of the junction varies from germline; a read error may be responsible. This chain joins TRBV11-2 and TRBJ1-1; D not resolved. The length of the CDR3 is 12 residues. The germline gives CDR1 SGHAT, CDR2 FQNNGV. This CDR3 reads CASTLMNAEAFF. In DNA form, the CDR3 reads TGTGCCAGCACCCTAATGAACGCTGAAGCTTTCTTT.

The gene calls are TRBV4-1 and TRBJ1-2, with D tentatively TRBD1 (6 bases). Trimming cost V 0 bases and J 5 bases, with 16 bases left between them. This CDR3 contains 16 residues. CDR1 MGHRA and CDR2 YSYEKL come from the germline V gene. CDR3 residues: CASSQEKLGQRYGYTF. CDR3 coding DNA: TGCGCCAGCAGCCAAGAGAAACTGGGACAAAGATATGGCTACACCTTC.

The chain carries TRBV5-4 and TRBJ1-2, with a tentative D call TRBD1 (6 bases). This CDR3 spans 13 amino acids. Germline V CDR1 and CDR2: SGHNT, YYREEE (reference sequence). V was pared by 5 bases and J by 1 base, with 9 bases between. The CDR3 coding sequence is TGTGCCAGCAGTCGAGGGGGTAACTATGGCTACACCTTC. Protein product: CASSRGGNYGYTF.

Only a few counts were recorded for this clone. The V gene is TRBV7-2, the J gene TRBJ1-1, with TRBD1 matching 7 bases. Germline V gene lookup returns CDR1 SGHTA and CDR2 FQGNSA. The CDR3 is 14 residues long. Losses at the gene ends were 2 bases for V and 6 bases for J; bases not matched to a gene: 6. CDR3 nucleotide sequence: TGTGCCAGCAGCTTAAGCGCAGGGGGGCCTGAAGCTTTCTTT. This sequence encodes CASSLSAGGPEAFF.

This sequence joins TRBV27 and TRBJ2-3; TRBD1 matches 8 bases. J lost 6 bases, V lost 6 bases, and 8 bases had no gene match. The V gene's germline CDR1 is MNHEY and CDR2 SMNVEV (reference sequence). The CDR3 has 14 residues. The DNA of the CDR3 is TGTGCCAGCAGCGGACAGGGCGGTTTGGATACGCAGTATTTT. It specifies CASSGQGGLDTQYF.

A single count supports this clone. J is TRBJ1-4 and V is TRBV7-9; no clear D. The CDR3 is 15 residues long. CDR1 is SEHNR, CDR2 FQNEAQ, per germline (reference sequence). V was clipped by 5 bases and J by 4 bases, with 14 bases between them. The DNA for the CDR3 is TGTGCCAGCAGCCAAGAGGCGACTCTTAATGAAAAACTGTTTTTT. Translated, it gives CASSQEATLNEKLFF.

V gene TRBV5-1 combines with J gene TRBJ2-2; the match to TRBD1 covers 11 bases. The CDR3 is 17 residues long. V dropped 0 bases and J dropped 0; count of bases not matched to a gene: 1. Germline values: CDR1 SGHRS, CDR2 YFSETQ. The CDR3: CASSLGTGGPNTGELFF. The CDR3 DNA is TGCGCCAGCAGCTTGGGGACAGGGGGCCCGAACACCGGGGAGCTGTTTTTT.

J is TRBJ1-2 and V is TRBV11-2; a weak D match, TRBD1 (6 bases). V lost 1 base and J lost 4, with 13 bases in between. The CDR3 runs 15 residues. CDR1 and CDR2 from the germline V gene are SGHAT and FQNNGV. The CDR3 sequence: CASSLAGAQGYGYTF. For the CDR3, the DNA is TGTGCCAGCAGCTTAGCAGGGGCGCAAGGCTATGGCTACACCTTC.

The chain links TRBV28 to TRBJ2-7, with a possible D match to TRBD1 (6 bases). Trimming removed 6 bases from V and 3 bases from J, with 15 bases in between. The CDR3 is 14 residues long. The germline gives CDR1 MDHEN, CDR2 SYDVKM. This CDR3 reads CASSRGGRGYEQYF. DNA of the CDR3: TGTGCCAGCAGCCGTGGTGGCAGGGGCTACGAGCAGTACTTC.